Shown below are 9 T cell receptor beta chains from a single sample sequenced in a study of vaccination effects on CD4 cells after COVID-19. Profiled with immunoSEQ multiplex PCR; TCRdb holds only in-frame clones, not every one. The sample lists 60,000 to 65,000 clones; roughly 76% were seen once. Using viral peptide pools, the ViraFEST assay grew out antigen-specific CD4+ T cells prior to sequencing. After about 10 days in culture, the CD4+ T cells were isolated. The vaccine recipients had no prior SARS-CoV-2 infection, with negative nucleocapsid antibodies. Antigens for these TCRs are unknown. Sequencing was performed on CD4+ T cells from PBMCs cultured with HCoV-OC43 spike peptides, taken before COVID-19 vaccination. Subset described: HCoV-OC43 spike overlapping peptide pool stimulation. All receptors come from a human donor who received a COVID-19 vaccine.

CDR3 region: CASPSGPNTGELFF. As DNA, the CDR3 is TGTGCCAGCCCCAGCGGACCCAACACCGGGGAGCTGTTTTTT. This rearrangement joins TRBV11-3 to TRBJ2-2; D might be TRBD2 (5 bases). Trimming cost V 8 bases and J 2 bases, with 12 bases left between them. The germline CDR1 and CDR2 sequences are SGHNT and YENEEA. The CDR3 runs to 14 residues. Using reference TRBV11-3 and TRBJ2-2 for the parts outside the CDR3, the full variable domain is EAGVVQSPRYKIIEKKQPVAFWCNPISGHNTLYWYLQNLGQGPELLIRYENEEAVDDSQLPKDRFSAERLKGVDSTLKIQPAELGDSAVYLCASPSGPNTGELFFGEGSRLTVL.

This clone was counted a few times. The V and J genes are TRBV2 and TRBJ1-4; 10 nucleotides line up with TRBD1. V gave up 6 bases and J gave up 7 bases; unmatched junction bases: 5. The CDR3 spans 14 residues. The germline V gene encodes CDR1 SNHLY and CDR2 FYNNEI. CDR3 amino acids: CASRGDRGGEKLFF. DNA for the CDR3: TGTGCCAGCAGGGGGGACAGGGGTGGTGAAAAACTGTTTTTT.

This CDR3 reads CASSPEGLHSNQPQHF. The CDR3 coding sequence is TGTGCCAGCTCACCGGAAGGCCTCCATAGCAATCAGCCCCAGCATTTT. The V and J genes are TRBV18 and TRBJ1-5; unclear D gene. Germline-derived CDR1 and CDR2 are KGHSH and LQKENI. This CDR3 has 16 residues. V lost 3 bases, J lost 0 bases, and 12 bases lay in between. Using reference TRBV18 and TRBJ1-5 for the parts outside the CDR3, the full variable domain is NAGVMQNPRHLVRRRGQEARLRCSPMKGHSHVYWYRQLPEEGLKFMVYLQKENIIDESGMPKERFSAEFPKEGPSILRIQQVVRGDSAAYFCASSPEGLHSNQPQHFGDGTRLSIL.

The genes are TRBV3-1 (or the pseudogene TRBV3-2) and TRBJ1-3; D perhaps matches TRBD1 (6 bases). Between the trimmed V and J ends, which lost 4 bases and 0 bases, there was a span of 13 bases. This CDR3 spans 16 amino acids. Germline loops: CDR1 LGHDT, CDR2 YNNKEL (reference sequence). CDR3 bases: TGTGCCAGCAGCCCCAGGGGAAGTCACTCTGGAAACACCATATATTTT. It encodes CASSPRGSHSGNTIYF.

This clone was detected a few times. The chain has TRBV7-9 and TRBJ1-1; D is possibly TRBD1 (6 bases). The V end was cut by 5 bases, the J end by 7 bases, with 17 bases between. Germline V gene lookup returns CDR1 SEHNR and CDR2 FQNEAQ (reference sequence). This CDR3 contains 14 residues. The CDR3 region has the DNA TGTGCCAGCAGCGTACTATGGGGGCCCCTTGAAGCTTTCTTT. Translating it yields CASSVLWGPLEAFF. The variable domain in full, with the rest retrieved from reference TRBV7-9 and TRBJ1-1, is DTGVSQNPRHKITKRGQNVTFRCDPISEHNRLYWYRQTLGQGPEFLTYFQNEAQLEKSRLLSDRFSAERPKGSFSTLEIQRTEQGDSAMYLCASSVLWGPLEAFFGQGTRLTVV.

This clone was seen a few times. The chain uses TRBV18 and TRBJ2-7, with TRBD1 matching 10 bases. Germline values: CDR1 KGHSH, CDR2 LQKENI. The CDR3 contains 14 residues. The V gene end was trimmed by 4 bases and the J gene end by 2 bases; junction bases not matched to a gene: 2. The CDR3 bases are TGTGCCAGCTCACGCGGACAGGGGGCCTACGAGCAGTACGTC. Protein: CASSRGQGAYEQYV.

The chain uses TRBV5-1 and TRBJ2-1; 8 bases agree with TRBD1. The CDR3 has 14 amino acids. Germline CDR1 SGHRS, CDR2 YFSETQ. The ends lost 0 bases at V and 7 bases at J; junction bases unmatched: 3. In nucleotides, the CDR3 is TGCGCCAGCAGCTTGGGGGACAGGTGGAATGAGCAGTTCTTC. This codes for CASSLGDRWNEQFF.

V usage is TRBV5-1 and J usage is TRBJ2-2; 7 bases agree with TRBD1. Trimming took 6 bases from V and 3 from J; bases not matched to a gene: 5. CDR1 SGHRS and CDR2 YFSETQ come from the germline V gene. This CDR3 contains 14 residues. CDR3 residues: CASTRGGDTGELFF. The CDR3 coding sequence is TGCGCCAGCACTAGAGGGGGCGACACCGGGGAGCTGTTTTTT.

The chain carries TRBV19 and TRBJ2-5; D remains ambiguous. The V end lost 1 base, the J end lost 1 base, and 13 bases lay between the germline ends. The CDR3 is made up of 16 amino acids. From germline, CDR1 is LNHDA and CDR2 SQIVND (reference sequence). The CDR3 protein is CASSIVGSATQETQYF. As DNA, the CDR3 is TGTGCCAGTAGTATAGTAGGAAGTGCGACCCAAGAGACCCAGTACTTC. Together with reference TRBV19 and TRBJ2-5, the CDR3 gives the full variable domain: DGGITQSPKYLFRKEGQNVTLSCEQNLNHDAMYWYRQDPGQGLRLIYYSQIVNDFQKGDIAEGYSVSREKKESFPLTVTSAQKNPTAFYLCASSIVGSATQETQYFGPGTRLLVL.